These T cell receptor beta chains were read from a single sample in a study of technical replicates of blood from a few donors. Sequenced by immunoSEQ multiplex PCR; TCRdb stores in-frame clones only, minus some. This table has tens of thousands of clones, approximately 95% appearing once. The sequenced sample consisted of T cells isolated from PBMCs. Source of these receptors: a human donor in good health. The conserved cysteine and the conserved F or W are not part of the CDR3 here. A D gene is named only where the DNA matches it firmly.

TRBJ1-1 TRBV7-9 . ASSLQGNTEAF
TRBJ2-7 TRBV13 TRBD2 ASSLGRGGPYEQY
TRBJ2-2 TRBV10-2 . ASRAIAYTGELF
TRBJ1-6 TRBV6-1 TRBD1 ASSEGRPGQGVGH
TRBJ2-5 TRBV30 . AWASKTPETQY
TRBJ1-4 TRBV18 . ASSPSRGGEKLF
TRBJ1-2 TRBV30 . AFGGPGGYT
TRBJ2-2 TRBV6-5 . ASSYHGLGGELF
TRBJ1-2 TRBV25-1 TRBD1 ASSETGTGGWGYT
TRBJ2-7 TRBV7-2 TRBD1 ASRRDRVYEQY
TRBJ1-2 TRBV5-1 TRBD1 ASSLEQGAGGYT
TRBJ1-2 TRBV7-9 . ASSLSGQGIGYT
TRBJ1-1 TRBV19 TRBD1 ASSPGQGGALNTEAF
TRBJ1-2 TRBV5-4 . ASSQTGSGSGYT
TRBJ2-3 TRBV9 TRBD2 ASSSPGLAEQDTQY
TRBJ2-7 TRBV4-1 TRBD1 ASSQGGGGSEEQY
TRBJ2-3 TRBV7-9 . ASRFGKRGTDTQY
TRBJ2-7 TRBV5-4 TRBD2 ASSRTSGRHEQY
TRBJ2-4 TRBV7-2 TRBD1 ASSGRTGGFSVRNIQY
TRBJ2-1 TRBV28 TRBD1 ASSLGQGIIDNEQF
TRBJ2-3 TRBV14 . ASRRQITDTQY
TRBJ1-1 TRBV5-4 . ASSLTGSTEAF
TRBJ2-3 TRBV4-1 . ASSPSPRGGTTDTQY
TRBJ1-1 TRBV7-9 . ASSSLKGMNTEAF
TRBJ1-2 TRBV14 TRBD1 ASSRAGTGGGYGYT
TRBJ1-1 TRBV7-2 . ASSLVQDTLEAF
TRBJ1-5 TRBV12-5 . ASGLGDTFSEGNQPQH
TRBJ1-2 TRBV25-1 . ASSDRGRTFGYT
TRBJ2-6 TRBV15 . ATSREGLGANVLT
TRBJ2-7 TRBV6-5 . ASSEIAVQY